This paragraph covers one T cell receptor beta chain sequence. Antigen specificity is unknown. Relative to the germline gene, one junction end is altered; a read error may explain this. Unique molecular identifiers were added to individual cDNA molecules. TCRdb fed the 5' RACE reads into MiXCR, producing one record per CDR3 protein. The sample shows some 67,000 distinct CDR3 sequences, approximately 9.1% of them seen only once. Germline-derived CDR1 and CDR2 are MNHEY and SMNVEV (reference sequence). This CDR3 contains 13 residues. These data belong to a study of early T cells in non-severe SARS-CoV-2 infection. Findings of the study overall: Anti-spike CD8 responses were favored by VDJdb matching, which missed private and CD4 specificities.

The chain employs TRBV27 and TRBJ1-6; D is possibly TRBD1 (5 bases). The sequenced sample was whole blood, obtained at baseline. This TCR came from an adult who was a healthcare worker with PCR-confirmed SARS-CoV-2 infection or an uninfected control (not recorded which). CDR3 residues: CASSHQLGAGLFF. DNA for the CDR3: TGTGCCAGCAGTCATCAACTAGGGGCGGGACTCTTTTTT.